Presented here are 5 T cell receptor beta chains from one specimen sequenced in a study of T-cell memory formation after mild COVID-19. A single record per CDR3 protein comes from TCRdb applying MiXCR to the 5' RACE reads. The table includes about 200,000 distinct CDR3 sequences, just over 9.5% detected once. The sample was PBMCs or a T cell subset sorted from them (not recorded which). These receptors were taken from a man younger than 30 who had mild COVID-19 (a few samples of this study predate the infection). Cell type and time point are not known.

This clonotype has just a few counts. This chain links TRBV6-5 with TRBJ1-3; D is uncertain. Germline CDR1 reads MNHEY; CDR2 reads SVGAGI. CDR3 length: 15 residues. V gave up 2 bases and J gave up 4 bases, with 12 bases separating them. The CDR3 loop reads CASSYRAMRGNTIYF. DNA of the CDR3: TGTGCCAGCAGTTACCGGGCTATGCGGGGAAACACCATATATTTT.

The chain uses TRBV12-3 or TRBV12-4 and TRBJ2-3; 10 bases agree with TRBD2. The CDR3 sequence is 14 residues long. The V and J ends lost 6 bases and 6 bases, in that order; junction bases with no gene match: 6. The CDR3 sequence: CASSPSGGWDTQYF. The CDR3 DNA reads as TGTGCCAGCAGCCCTAGCGGGGGCTGGGATACGCAGTATTTT.

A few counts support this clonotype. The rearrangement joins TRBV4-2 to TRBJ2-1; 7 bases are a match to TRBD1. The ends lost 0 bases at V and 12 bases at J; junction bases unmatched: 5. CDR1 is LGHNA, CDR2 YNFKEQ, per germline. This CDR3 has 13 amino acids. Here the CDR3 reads CASSQDAGGAQFF. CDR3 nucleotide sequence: TGTGCCAGCAGCCAAGACGCAGGGGGTGCGCAGTTCTTC.

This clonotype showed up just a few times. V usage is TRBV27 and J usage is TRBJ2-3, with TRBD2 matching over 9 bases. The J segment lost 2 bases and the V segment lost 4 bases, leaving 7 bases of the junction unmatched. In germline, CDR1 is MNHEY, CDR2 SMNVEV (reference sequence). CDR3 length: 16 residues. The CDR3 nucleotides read TGTGCCAGCAGTTGGCGAGCGGGGGGACACACAGATACGCAGTATTTT. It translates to CASSWRAGGHTDTQYF.

The CDR3 DNA reads TGCAGTGCTTTCCCACAGGGGAAGGGGGGTCAGCCCCAGCATTTT. Translation: CSAFPQGKGGQPQHF. This chain uses TRBV20-1 with TRBJ1-5, with TRBD1 identical over 7 bases. Losses at the gene ends were 5 bases for V and 6 bases for J; bases not matched to a gene: 13. There are 15 residues in the CDR3. Germline loops: CDR1 DFQATT, CDR2 SNEGSKA (reference sequence).